This passage covers 20 T cell receptor beta chains from one sample sequenced in a study of T-cell memory formation after mild COVID-19 (dated by TCRdb to about 2021). Library generation was performed with 5' RACE. Sequencing relied on an Illumina NovaSeq 6000. Using fastp at Q25 and MiXCR, TCRdb reprocessed the public reads and kept productive beta chains. Duplicate CDR3 protein sequences are folded into a single record with the most common DNA and genes. This sample has approximately 100,000 distinct CDR3 sequences in its table, and 11% of those were observed once. Around 39% of the sample is taken by the ten largest. The sample consisted of PBMCs or a T cell subset sorted from them (not recorded which). These receptors were collected from a man aged 18 to 29 who had mild COVID-19 (a few samples of this study predate the infection). The sample titles of this study are shuffled in the database, so cell type and time point are left out; the donor was told from shared clones.

In its sample, this clonotype was seen many times. This chain joins TRBV7-9 and TRBJ2-1; 7 positions match TRBD1. J was trimmed by 7 bases and V by 4 bases; bases with no gene match: 10. The CDR3 runs to 15 residues. Germline V gene lookup returns CDR1 SEHNR and CDR2 FQNEAQ (reference sequence). The CDR3 DNA reads TGTGCCAGCAGCTACCCCTTGGACAGGCGAAATGAGCAGTTCTTC. Protein: CASSYPLDRRNEQFF.

This clonotype has a handful of counts. The genes are TRBV23-1 and TRBJ1-5, with 7 bases fitting TRBD1. TRBV23-1 belongs to the ORF category, with a function that is uncertain. The CDR3 consists of 18 residues. Trimming took 3 bases from V and 7 from J; bases not matched to a gene: 18. The CDR3, as DNA: TGCGCCAGCAGTCAGTTCCCCCGGGTCACAGGGGTTGGACAGCCCCAGCATTTT. Protein product: CASSQFPRVTGVGQPQHF.

The gene calls are TRBV4-1 and TRBJ2-3; D may match TRBD1 or TRBD2 (5 bases each). The germline V gene encodes CDR1 MGHRA and CDR2 YSYEKL. CDR3 length equals 18 residues. V lost 0 bases, J lost 2 bases, and 18 bases lay in between. The CDR3 DNA follows: TGCGCCAGCAGCCAAGAGGGGGTTGTGGACTCCTACACAGATACGCAGTATTTT. Protein product: CASSQEGVVDSYTDTQYF.

This clonotype was counted between two and nine times. J is TRBJ2-2 and V is TRBV5-1; D gene unclear. V was clipped by 0 bases and J by 0 bases, with 9 bases between them. The CDR3 covers 16 residues. Germline values: CDR1 SGHRS, CDR2 YFSETQ. The CDR3 coding sequence is TGCGCCAGCAGCTTGGTTCTACAGTCGAACACCGGGGAGCTGTTTTTT. This sequence encodes CASSLVLQSNTGELFF. Filled out from reference TRBV5-1 and TRBJ2-2, the complete variable domain reads KAGVTQTPRYLIKTRGQQVTLSCSPISGHRSVSWYQQTPGQGLQFLFEYFSETQRNKGNFPGRFSGRQFSNSRSEMNVSTLELGDSALYLCASSLVLQSNTGELFFGEGSRLTVL.

This clonotype was counted between two and nine times. This rearrangement joins TRBV27 to TRBJ2-2; the match to TRBD2 covers 12 bases. Per the germline V gene, CDR1 is MNHEY and CDR2 is SMNVEV (reference sequence). The V segment lost 4 bases and the J segment 3 bases; nucleotides outside the gene matches: 0. The CDR3 totals 15 residues. The CDR3 nucleotides are TGTGCCAGCAGTTGGACTAGCGGGGACACCGGGGAGCTGTTTTTT. Translating it yields CASSWTSGDTGELFF.

The J gene is TRBJ2-5, the V gene TRBV6-2 or TRBV6-3; D remains ambiguous. This CDR3 region has 11 residues. CDR1 and CDR2 (germline): MNHEY, SVGEGT. Trimming took 2 bases from V and 5 from J, leaving 3 bases between them. CDR3 bases: TGTGCCAGCAGTTACGGGGAGACCCAGTACTTC. Translating it yields CASSYGETQYF.

The chain uses TRBV23-1 and TRBJ2-1; perhaps TRBD1 as D (5 bases). TRBV23-1 is an ORF, with its function uncertain. CDR3 size: 15 residues. V lost 1 base to trimming and J lost 5 bases, with 12 bases between them. The DNA for the CDR3 is TGCGCCAGCAGTCAATATTCCCAGGGTAACAATGAGCAGTTCTTC. Encoded protein: CASSQYSQGNNEQFF.

This clonotype has only a few counts. This chain connects TRBV5-1 to TRBJ2-7; D assignment may be TRBD1 or TRBD2 (5 bases each). The length of the CDR3 is 14 residues. Germline values: CDR1 SGHRS, CDR2 YFSETQ. V lost 5 bases and J lost 5, with 17 bases in between. The DNA for the CDR3 is TGCGCCAGCAGTGTGGGTGCAGGGAGCAACGAGCAGTACTTC. This encodes CASSVGAGSNEQYF.

This clonotype was picked up a small number of times. The chain carries TRBV5-1 and TRBJ2-6, with TRBD1 as a possible D gene (5 bases). The CDR3 is 16 amino acids. Germline assignment: CDR1 SGHRS and CDR2 YFSETQ. Trimming stripped 1 base from V and 3 bases from J, with 11 bases between. This CDR3 reads CASSLSAGIGANVLTF. Written as DNA, the CDR3 is TGCGCCAGCAGCTTGTCAGCAGGGATTGGGGCCAACGTCCTGACTTTC.

The chain carries TRBV25-1 and TRBJ2-5; the D call may be TRBD1 or TRBD2 (5 bases each). The V and J ends lost 2 bases and 2 bases respectively, with 12 bases between them. This CDR3 comprises 15 residues. CDR1 and CDR2 from the germline V gene are MGHDK and SYGVNS. The CDR3 protein is CASSEGRDAQETQYF. The CDR3 nucleotides are TGTGCCAGCAGTGAAGGTCGGGACGCACAAGAGACCCAGTACTTC.

The chain carries TRBV4-1 and TRBJ2-5; TRBD1 is a possible D gene (5 bases). Germline assignment: CDR1 MGHRA and CDR2 YSYEKL. The CDR3 has 15 residues. V shed 1 base and J shed 5 bases, with 14 bases lying between them. CDR3 amino acids: CASSQADSEFETQYF. As DNA, the CDR3 is TGCGCCAGCAGCCAAGCTGACAGCGAATTTGAGACCCAGTACTTC.

This clonotype occurred a few times. This sequence joins TRBV4-1 and TRBJ1-2; 7 bases map to TRBD1. The CDR3 sequence is 16 residues long. The V gene's germline CDR1 is MGHRA and CDR2 YSYEKL. Trimming took 4 bases from V and 8 from J; bases not matched to a gene: 16. The CDR3 coding sequence is TGCGCCAGCAGCCGGAACAGGGGACGGGGCTTCGGGGGCTACACCTTC. Translating it yields CASSRNRGRGFGGYTF.

This clonotype was observed a handful of times. The chain carries TRBV7-6 and TRBJ1-4, with D possibly being TRBD1 (5 bases). The length of the CDR3 is 15 residues. V lost 5 bases to trimming and J lost 10 bases, with 20 bases between them. Germline CDR1 SGHVS, CDR2 FNYEAQ. CDR3 nucleotide sequence: TGTGCCAGCAGCCGGGGGGATGGACTATTCTCAAAACTGTTTTTT. Protein sequence: CASSRGDGLFSKLFF.

Ten or more counts support this clonotype. The J gene is TRBJ2-7, the V gene TRBV2; D may be TRBD1 (6 bases). CDR1 and CDR2 (germline): SNHLY, FYNNEI. V was cut by 6 bases and J by 1 base, with 16 bases left in between. The CDR3 is 15 residues long. Here the CDR3 DNA reads TGTGCCAGCAGCCCCACAGGGTTCGGGTCCTACGAGCAGTACGTC. It specifies CASSPTGFGSYEQYV.

There are many counts of this clonotype. This chain joins TRBV6-5 and TRBJ1-2; 8 positions agree with TRBD1. The germline CDR1 and CDR2 sequences are MNHEY and SVGAGI. The CDR3 extends over 15 amino acids. J lost 4 bases, V lost 5 bases, and 9 bases had no gene match. The CDR3 sequence is CASSPGTGYGYGYTF. In DNA, the CDR3 is TGTGCCAGCAGTCCCGGGACAGGATATGGCTATGGCTACACCTTC.

The chain employs TRBV6-5 and TRBJ1-2; no clear D gene. This CDR3 has 15 residues. Deletions cut 5 bases from V and 4 bases from J, with 17 bases between. In germline, CDR1 is MNHEY, CDR2 SVGAGI. Written as DNA, the CDR3 is TGTGCCAGCAGTGTTTCGTCGGCCGCCGTCTATGGCTACACCTTC. Translating it yields CASSVSSAAVYGYTF.

This chain joins TRBV4-1 and TRBJ1-5; 7 positions match TRBD1. The CDR3 loop spans 18 amino acids. J was trimmed by 0 bases and V by 4 bases; bases with no gene match: 12. Germline CDR1 reads MGHRA; CDR2 reads YSYEKL. In DNA form, the CDR3 reads TGCGCCAGCAGCCCAAGGGACAGCCTTGTCAATAGCAATCAGCCCCAGCATTTT. It specifies CASSPRDSLVNSNQPQHF.

The chain has TRBV5-4 and TRBJ2-3; D remains ambiguous. V was shortened by 4 bases and J by 4 bases, with 16 bases between the two germline ends. The CDR3 contains 15 residues. The germline CDR1 and CDR2 sequences are SGHNT and YYREEE (reference sequence). In nucleotides, the CDR3 is TGTGCCAGCAGCCGCCCGCAGGAACGTGCAGATACGCAGTATTTT. It codes for CASSRPQERADTQYF.

This clonotype was detected a few times. V is TRBV27 and J is TRBJ1-4, with a possible D match to TRBD1 (5 bases). There are 13 residues in the CDR3. CDR1 is MNHEY, CDR2 SMNVEV, per germline (reference sequence). Trimming removed 0 bases from V and 10 bases from J, with 9 bases in between. CDR3 region: CASSLSGERKLFF. CDR3 bases: TGTGCCAGCAGTTTATCGGGGGAGAGAAAACTGTTTTTT.

The table lists this clonotype with many counts. The chain has TRBV20-1 and TRBJ2-3; D may correspond to TRBD1 or TRBD2 (6 bases each). V was clipped by 1 base and J by 2 bases, with 22 bases between them. The CDR3 has 18 amino acids. In germline, CDR1 is DFQATT, CDR2 SNEGSKA (reference sequence). CDR3 sequence (DNA): TGCAGTGCTAGAGGCAGGCGAACGACTAGGGGGACCACAGATACGCAGTATTTT. Its protein is CSARGRRTTRGTTDTQYF.